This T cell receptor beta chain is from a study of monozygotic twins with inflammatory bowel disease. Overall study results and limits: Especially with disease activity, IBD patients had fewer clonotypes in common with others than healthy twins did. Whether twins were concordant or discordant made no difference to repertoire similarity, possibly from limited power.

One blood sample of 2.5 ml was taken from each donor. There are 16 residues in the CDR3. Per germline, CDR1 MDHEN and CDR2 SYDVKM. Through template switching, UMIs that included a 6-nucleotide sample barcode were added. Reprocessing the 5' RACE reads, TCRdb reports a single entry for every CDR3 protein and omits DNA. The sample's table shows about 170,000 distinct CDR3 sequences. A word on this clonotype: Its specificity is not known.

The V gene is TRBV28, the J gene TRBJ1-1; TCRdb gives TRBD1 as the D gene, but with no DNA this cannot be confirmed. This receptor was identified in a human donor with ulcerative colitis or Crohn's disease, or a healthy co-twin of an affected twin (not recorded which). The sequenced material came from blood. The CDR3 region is CASSLFVGSADTEAFF.